Shown below are 23 T cell receptor beta chains from a single sample sequenced in a study of Graves' ophthalmopathy and Graves' hyperthyroidism. Amplified TCR beta CDR3 regions were obtained using RNA transcripts as template. The first round was an RT-PCR with HTBI primers, and the second round was a multiplex PCR. TCRdb redid the calling of the multiplex PCR reads with MiXCR, one entry per CDR3 protein. The data show over a million distinct CDR3 sequences, about 35% seen once. Sequenced input: peripheral blood or thyroid tissue (not recorded which). The receptors shown here come from an adult man with Graves' hyperthyroidism.

In its sample, this clonotype was seen many times. The V call is TRBV7-9, the J call TRBJ1-2; perhaps TRBD1 as D (6 bases). The CDR3 covers 16 residues. CDR1 is SEHNR, CDR2 FQNEAQ, per germline (reference sequence). The germline V and J ends were trimmed by 2 bases and 3 bases, with 16 bases remaining between them. The CDR3 nucleotides read TGTGCCAGCAGCTTAACGCCGGGGGCAGGATACTATGGCTACACCTTC. Residues: CASSLTPGAGYYGYTF.

The rearrangement uses TRBV29-1 and TRBJ1-3, with D hard to call. CDR1 and CDR2 (germline): SQVTM, ANQGSEA. The CDR3 consists of 13 residues. Between the trimmed V and J ends, which lost 2 bases and 4 bases, there was a span of 9 bases. CDR3 nucleotide sequence: TGCAGCGTTGAACTTCGCCTGGGAAACACCATATATTTT. Encoded protein: CSVELRLGNTIYF.

The chain employs TRBV5-5 and TRBJ1-5; a weak D match, TRBD1 (5 bases). The CDR3 has 15 residues. Germline loops: CDR1 SGHKS, CDR2 YYEKEE (reference sequence). The V end lost 3 bases, the J end lost 1 base, and 11 bases lay between the germline ends. The DNA of the CDR3 is TGTGCCAGCAGCTGGAGGGGAGCGAGCAATCAGCCCCAGCATTTT. This sequence encodes CASSWRGASNQPQHF.

The rearrangement uses TRBV9 and TRBJ1-4; 8 bases agree with TRBD1. This CDR3 comprises 15 residues. V lost 2 bases and J lost 10; bases outside the gene matches: 10. Germline V gene sequence: CDR1 SGDLS, CDR2 YYNGEE. The CDR3 region is CASSVPGTGSGKLFF. CDR3 bases: TGTGCCAGCAGCGTTCCCGGGACAGGATCTGGAAAACTGTTTTTT. The full variable domain, completed using reference TRBV9 and TRBJ1-4, is DSGVTQTPKHLITATGQRVTLRCSPRSGDLSVYWYQQSLDQGLQFLIQYYNGEERAKGNILERFSAQQFPDLHSELNLSSLELGDSALYFCASSVPGTGSGKLFFGSGTQLSVL.

The chain joins TRBV29-1 to TRBJ2-5, with TRBD2 identical over 16 bases. J lost 7 bases, V lost 5 bases, and 4 bases had no gene match. This CDR3 is 14 amino acids long. Germline CDR1 is SQVTM and CDR2 is ANQGSEA. Written as DNA, the CDR3 is TGCAGCGTTCAGGGACTAGCGGGGGGGGCGACCCAGTACTTC. Translating gives CSVQGLAGGATQYF.

The sample holds many counts of this clonotype. The V call is TRBV2, the J call TRBJ2-5, with a weak D call TRBD2 (6 bases). The CDR3 sequence is 13 residues long. Germline V gene sequence: CDR1 SNHLY, CDR2 FYNNEI. Trimming left V 4 bases short and J 2 bases short, with 8 bases between. The CDR3 protein is CASSGTTQETQYF. Written as DNA, the CDR3 is TGTGCCAGCAGTGGGACTACTCAAGAGACCCAGTACTTC.

This clonotype was recorded a few times. The chain joins TRBV4-3 to TRBJ2-7; D is unresolved. V lost 2 bases to trimming and J lost 0 bases, with 14 bases between them. CDR1 and CDR2 from the germline V gene are LGHNA and YSLEER. The CDR3 runs to 16 residues. CDR3 sequence reads: CASSQSLDLSSYEQYF. CDR3 DNA sequence: TGCGCCAGCAGCCAATCCCTGGATCTAAGCTCCTACGAGCAGTACTTC.

CDR3 region: CASSLIYRVNTGELFF. The DNA for the CDR3 is TGTGCCAGCAGCTTAATCTACAGGGTTAACACCGGGGAGCTGTTTTTT. The rearrangement uses TRBV5-5 and TRBJ2-2; D is possibly TRBD1 (6 bases). The CDR3 consists of 16 residues. The germline gives CDR1 SGHKS, CDR2 YYEKEE (reference sequence). With 2 bases removed from V and 2 bases from J, the gap between germline ends came to 13 bases.

Many counts were recorded for this clonotype. This sequence joins TRBV15 and TRBJ2-7, with no clear D. This CDR3 spans 15 amino acids. The V gene's germline CDR1 is LNHNV and CDR2 YYDKDF (reference sequence). Trimming removed 0 bases at V and 2 bases at J, with 11 bases between. CDR3 region: CATSRDLTEAYEQYF. CDR3 nucleotides: TGTGCCACCAGCAGAGATTTAACCGAAGCCTACGAGCAGTACTTC.

The CDR3 region is CATSHPRGGEGGYTF. CDR3 sequence (DNA): TGTGCCACCAGCCATCCCCGAGGAGGGGAAGGTGGCTACACCTTC. This sequence joins TRBV24-1 and TRBJ1-2; D is perhaps TRBD1 (5 bases). The CDR3 contains 15 residues. CDR1 and CDR2 (germline): KGHDR, SFDVKD. The germline V and J ends were trimmed by 7 bases and 7 bases, with 21 bases remaining between them.

In its sample, this clonotype was seen a few times. This chain's CDR3 is CSAGDRGDNSPLHF. In DNA form, the CDR3 reads TGCAGTGCTGGGGACAGGGGGGATAATTCACCCCTCCACTTT. The J gene is TRBJ1-6, the V gene TRBV20-1, with TRBD1 identical over 11 bases. Trimming removed 5 bases from V and 5 bases from J; junction bases left unmatched: 2. The germline CDR1 and CDR2 sequences are DFQATT and SNEGSKA (reference sequence). This CDR3 comprises 14 residues.

The chain is built from TRBV15 and TRBJ2-7; 11 positions match TRBD2. The V gene's germline CDR1 is LNHNV and CDR2 YYDKDF (reference sequence). CDR3 length: 17 amino acids. The junction had 6 bases not matched to a gene; V was cut back by 0 bases and J by 2 bases. The CDR3 DNA is TGTGCCACCAGCAGAGATCGGTTAGCGGGAGGGGCCTACGAGCAGTACTTC. This gives the protein CATSRDRLAGGAYEQYF.

The chain carries TRBV6-2 or TRBV6-3 and TRBJ2-7; D unresolved. CDR3 length: 11 residues. Germline V gives CDR1 MNHEY, CDR2 SVGEGT. V lost 2 bases and J 5 bases, leaving 4 bases between the germline ends. This CDR3 is CASSYPHEQYF. The DNA of the CDR3 is TGTGCCAGCAGTTACCCCCACGAGCAGTACTTC.

This clonotype was counted a few times. The gene calls are TRBV6-5 and TRBJ1-3; 10 bases match TRBD1. The germline V gene has CDR1 MNHEY and CDR2 SVGAGI. J lost 2 bases, V lost 5 bases, and 3 bases had no gene match. The CDR3 is 15 residues long. The CDR3 nucleotides are TGTGCCAGCAGTGACGGGACAGGGGCTGGAAACACCATATATTTT. It translates to CASSDGTGAGNTIYF.

This clonotype was detected ten times or more. V gene TRBV19 combines with J gene TRBJ2-7; D gene unclear. The CDR3 extends over 14 amino acids. Germline V gene data show CDR1 as LNHDA and CDR2 as SQIVND (reference sequence). V was cut by 3 bases and J by 2 bases, with 11 bases left in between. For the CDR3, the DNA is TGTGCCAGTAGTATTGGCGACTCAACCTACGAGCAGTACTTC. It specifies CASSIGDSTYEQYF. Complete variable domain (other parts from reference TRBV19 and TRBJ2-7): DGGITQSPKYLFRKEGQNVTLSCEQNLNHDAMYWYRQDPGQGLRLIYYSQIVNDFQKGDIAEGYSVSREKKESFPLTVTSAQKNPTAFYLCASSIGDSTYEQYFGPGTRLTVT.

Comment on this clonotype: A read error is possible here, since a much larger clone lies one base away. This chain links TRBV14 with TRBJ2-7; D remains unclear. This CDR3 spans 13 amino acids. Germline values: CDR1 SGHDN, CDR2 FVKESK. CDR3 sequence: CASSQDVGYEQCF. The CDR3 bases are TGTGCCAGCAGCCAAGATGTAGGGTACGAGCAGTGCTTC. The full variable domain, with the rest looked up from reference TRBV14 and TRBJ2-7, is EAGVTQFPSHSVIEKGQTVTLRCDPISGHDNLYWYRRVMGKEIKFLLHFVKESKQDESGMPNNRFLAERTGGTYSTLKVQPAELEDSGVYFCASSQDVGYEQCFGPGTRLTVT.

The CDR3 protein is CASSQDRGRFYEQYF. The CDR3 region has the DNA TGTGCCAGCAGCCAAGATAGGGGCAGATTCTACGAGCAGTACTTC. The V call is TRBV14, the J call TRBJ2-7, with a tentative D call TRBD1 (5 bases). V gave up 0 bases and J gave up 3 bases, with 12 bases separating them. CDR3 length equals 15 residues. Per the germline V gene, CDR1 is SGHDN and CDR2 is FVKESK.

This clonotype was recorded many times. CDR3 protein: CAISVGSGTQETQYF. The CDR3 region has the DNA TGTGCCATCAGTGTGGGTAGCGGGACCCAAGAGACCCAGTACTTC. V is TRBV10-3 and J is TRBJ2-5; 8 positions agree with TRBD2. The germline gives CDR1 ENHRY, CDR2 SYGVKD. CDR3 size: 15 residues. V dropped 4 bases and J dropped 1; count of bases not matched to a gene: 5.

This clonotype was recorded many times. The CDR3 spells CSARPTGEQYF. The CDR3 DNA sequence: TGCAGTGCTAGACCAACCGGCGAGCAGTACTTC. The genes are TRBV20-1 and TRBJ2-7; D unresolved. There are 11 residues in the CDR3. Per the germline V gene, CDR1 is DFQATT and CDR2 is SNEGSKA (reference sequence). Trimming pared 2 bases from V and 6 bases from J, leaving 8 bases between.

This clonotype has just a few counts. This chain connects TRBV29-1 to TRBJ1-1, with 9 bases that match TRBD1. Germline CDR1 is SQVTM and CDR2 is ANQGSEA. This CDR3 spans 12 amino acids. The CDR3 loop reads CSPDRGNTEAFF. The CDR3 DNA sequence: TGCAGTCCGGACAGGGGAAACACTGAAGCTTTCTTT.

Comments on this clonotype: A much bigger clone sits one base away, suggesting this may be a read error. The rearrangement links TRBV5-4 to TRBJ2-7; D is uncertain. Germline V lookup: CDR1 SGHNT, CDR2 YYREEE (reference sequence). V was shortened by 2 bases and J by 6 bases, with 15 bases between the two germline ends. The CDR3 is 14 amino acids. CDR3 DNA: TGTGCCAGCAGCTTTGGCGCAGGTGCATGCGAGCAGTACTTC. It yields the protein CASSFGAGACEQYF.

The chain recombines TRBV13 with TRBJ1-3, with 7 bases matching TRBD1. V lost 10 bases, J lost 4 bases, and 10 bases stayed unmatched. Germline V CDR1 and CDR2: PRHDT, FYEKMQ (reference sequence). The CDR3 covers 14 residues. The CDR3 bases are TGTGCCATCTCACTTAGGGGGCTCGGAAACACCATATATTTT. Its protein is CAISLRGLGNTIYF.

This clonotype was counted many times. This chain links TRBV6-5 with TRBJ1-4; 7 nucleotides match TRBD1. V trimming: 7 bases; J trimming: 6 bases; junction bases outside the gene matches: 5. There are 13 residues in the CDR3. The germline V gene encodes CDR1 MNHEY and CDR2 SVGAGI. The CDR3 loop is CASKDRVDEKLFF. The DNA of the CDR3 is TGTGCCAGCAAAGACAGGGTTGATGAAAAACTGTTTTTT.